What follows describes a single TCR beta chain. TCRdb redid the calling of the multiplex PCR reads with MiXCR, one entry per CDR3 protein. The sample records about 270,000 distinct CDR3 sequences, 30% being singletons. This sample stems from a study of breast tumors, draining lymph nodes, adjacent tissues. Axillary draining lymph nodes of breast cancer patients supplied the node samples. V lost 6 bases and J lost 4; bases outside the gene matches: 8. The germline gives CDR1 SQVTM, CDR2 ANQGSEA. The CDR3 length is 13 residues. The chain has TRBV29-1 and TRBJ2-5; 7 bases align to TRBD2. The clonotype originates from a female donor with breast cancer. Some clones in this sample may be carry-over from other donors' samples. The sample was axillary lymph node tissue. The CDR3 coding sequence is TGCAGCGTAGGACTAGGGGCGGCAGAGACCCAGTACTTC. Residues: CSVGLGAAETQYF.